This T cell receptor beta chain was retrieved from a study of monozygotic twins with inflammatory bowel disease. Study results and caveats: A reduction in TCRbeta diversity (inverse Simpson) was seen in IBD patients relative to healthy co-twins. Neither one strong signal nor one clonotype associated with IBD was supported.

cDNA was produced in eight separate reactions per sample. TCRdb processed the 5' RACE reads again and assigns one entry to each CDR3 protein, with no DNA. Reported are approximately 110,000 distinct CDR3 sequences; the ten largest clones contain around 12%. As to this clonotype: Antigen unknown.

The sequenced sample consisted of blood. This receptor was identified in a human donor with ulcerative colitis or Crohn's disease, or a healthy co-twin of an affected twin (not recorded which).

CDR3 amino acids: CASSRPQAGEEKLFF. The chain employs TRBV5-1 and TRBJ1-4; as DNA is missing, the TRBD1 call by TCRdb cannot be tested. Germline V gene sequence: CDR1 SGHRS, CDR2 YFSETQ. The CDR3 runs 15 residues. Using reference TRBV5-1 and TRBJ1-4 for the parts outside the CDR3, the full variable domain is KAGVTQTPRYLIKTRGQQVTLSCSPISGHRSVSWYQQTPGQGLQFLFEYFSETQRNKGNFPGRFSGRQFSNSRSEMNVSTLELGDSALYLCASSRPQAGEEKLFFGSGTQLSVL.